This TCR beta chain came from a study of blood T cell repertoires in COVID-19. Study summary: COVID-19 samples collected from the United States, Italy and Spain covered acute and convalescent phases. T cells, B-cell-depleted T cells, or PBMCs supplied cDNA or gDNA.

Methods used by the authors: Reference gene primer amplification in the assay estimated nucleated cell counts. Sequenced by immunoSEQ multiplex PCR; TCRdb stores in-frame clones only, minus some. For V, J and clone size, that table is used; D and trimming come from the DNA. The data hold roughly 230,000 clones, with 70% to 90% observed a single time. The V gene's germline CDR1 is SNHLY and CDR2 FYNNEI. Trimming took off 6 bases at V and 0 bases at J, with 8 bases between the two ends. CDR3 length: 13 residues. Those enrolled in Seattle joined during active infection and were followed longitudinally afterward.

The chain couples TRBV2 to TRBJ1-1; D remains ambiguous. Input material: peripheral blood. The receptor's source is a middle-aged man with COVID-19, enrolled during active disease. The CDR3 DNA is TGTGCCAGCAGCACAGAGTTGAACACTGAAGCTTTCTTT. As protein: CASSTELNTEAFF.